This T cell receptor beta chain was sequenced in a study of T cells in Graves' hyperthyroidism and ophthalmopathy. Study-level information: The blood sample was taken at first diagnosis, before treatment began.

Looked up from germline, CDR1 is ENHRY and CDR2 is SYGVKD. Trimming took 5 bases from V and 6 from J; bases not matched to a gene: 3. This CDR3 comprises 12 residues. Amplified TCR beta CDR3 regions derived from RNA transcripts. During a first-round RT-PCR of the TCR CDR3, the HTBI primer set was used. One entry per CDR3 protein results from TCRdb running MiXCR on the multiplex PCR reads. This table has roughly 800,000 distinct CDR3 sequences, around 38% appearing once. It was uncontrolled infection, other autoimmune disease, pregnancy or lactation that excluded patients. Out of approximately 10 ml of fresh peripheral blood came the PBMCs. Findings of the study overall: Blood also held most thyroid clonotypes expanded beyond 0.001.

Turning to this clonotype: What it binds is unknown.

The specimen sequenced was blood. The chain employs TRBV10-3 and TRBJ2-7, with TRBD2 matching 8 bases. The source is a man between 18 and 29 years old with Graves' hyperthyroidism. The CDR3 bases are TGTGCCATCAGTCCGGGGGGGCTCGAGCAGTACTTC. Amino acids: CAISPGGLEQYF.